This T cell receptor (beta chain) was recorded in a study of post-analysis software for immune sequencing data. V lost 0 bases and J lost 15, with 9 bases in between. Germline loops: CDR1 SGHNT, CDR2 YENEEA. This CDR3 spans 11 amino acids. The TCR beta cDNA libraries carried unique molecular identifiers. TCRdb recomputed calls from the PCR reads with MiXCR, one row per CDR3 protein. The sample carries under 200,000 distinct CDR3 sequences, about 36% recorded once. To note about this clonotype: Antigen specificity is unknown.

General study findings and limits: Controls had lower frequencies than patients of 4 or 5 TRBV segments, which included TRBV5-6, TRBV5-1 and TRBV20-1.

This sequence joins TRBV11-3 and TRBJ2-1, with D hard to call. This receptor was taken from a girl between 10 and 17 years old with multiple sclerosis. The sample here was blood, taken after autologous hematopoietic stem cell transplantation. The CDR3: CASSLDNPPFF. The CDR3 DNA reads as TGTGCCAGCAGCTTAGATAACCCCCCGTTCTTC.